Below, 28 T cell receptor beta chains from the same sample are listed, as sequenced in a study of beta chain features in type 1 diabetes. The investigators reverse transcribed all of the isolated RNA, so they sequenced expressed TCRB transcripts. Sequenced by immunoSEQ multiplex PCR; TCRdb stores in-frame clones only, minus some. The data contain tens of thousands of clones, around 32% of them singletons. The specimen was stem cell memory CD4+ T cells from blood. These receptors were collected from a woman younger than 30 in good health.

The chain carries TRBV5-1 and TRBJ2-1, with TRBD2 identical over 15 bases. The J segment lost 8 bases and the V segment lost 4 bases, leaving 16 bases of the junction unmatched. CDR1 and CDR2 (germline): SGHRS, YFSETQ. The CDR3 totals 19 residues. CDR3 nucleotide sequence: TGCGCCAGCAGCCACGGGACTAGCGGGAGGTTGGGGACAGGGGATGAGCAGTTCTTC. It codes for CASSHGTSGRLGTGDEQFF.

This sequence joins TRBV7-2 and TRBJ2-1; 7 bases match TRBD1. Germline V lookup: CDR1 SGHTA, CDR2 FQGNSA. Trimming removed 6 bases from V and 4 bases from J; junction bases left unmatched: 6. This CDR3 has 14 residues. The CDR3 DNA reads TGTGCCAGCAGGCCCGGGACAGCATACAATGAGCAGTTCTTC. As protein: CASRPGTAYNEQFF.

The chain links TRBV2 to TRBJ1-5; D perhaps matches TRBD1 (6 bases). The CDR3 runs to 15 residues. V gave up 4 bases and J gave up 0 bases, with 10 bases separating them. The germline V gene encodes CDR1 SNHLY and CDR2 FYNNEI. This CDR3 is CASSGTAYSNQPQHF. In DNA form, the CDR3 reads TGTGCCAGCAGTGGGACAGCTTATAGCAATCAGCCCCAGCATTTT.

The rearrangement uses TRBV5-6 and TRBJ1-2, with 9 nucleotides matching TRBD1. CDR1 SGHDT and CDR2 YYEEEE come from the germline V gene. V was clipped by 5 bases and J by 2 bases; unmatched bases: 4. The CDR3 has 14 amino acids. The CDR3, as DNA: TGTGCCAGCAGTCGGGACAGGGCCAACTATGGCTACACCTTC. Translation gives CASSRDRANYGYTF.

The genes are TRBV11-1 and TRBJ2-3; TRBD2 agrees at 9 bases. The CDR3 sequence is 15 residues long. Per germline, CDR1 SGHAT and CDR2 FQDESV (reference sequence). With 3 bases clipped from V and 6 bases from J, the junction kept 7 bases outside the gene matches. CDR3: CASSFGIAGADTQYF. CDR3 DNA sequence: TGTGCCAGCAGCTTTGGGATAGCGGGGGCCGATACGCAGTATTTT.

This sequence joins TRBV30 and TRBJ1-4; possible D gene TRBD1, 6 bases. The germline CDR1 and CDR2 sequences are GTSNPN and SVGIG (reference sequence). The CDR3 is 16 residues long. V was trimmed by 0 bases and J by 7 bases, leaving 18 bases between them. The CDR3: CAWSVFGRGAFEKLFF. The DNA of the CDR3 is TGTGCCTGGAGTGTATTCGGGAGGGGGGCTTTTGAAAAACTGTTTTTT.

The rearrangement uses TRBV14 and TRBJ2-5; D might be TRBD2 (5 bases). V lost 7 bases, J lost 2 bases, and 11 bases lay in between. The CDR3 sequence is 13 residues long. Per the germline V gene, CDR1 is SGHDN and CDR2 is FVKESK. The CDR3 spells CASTPRVQETQYF. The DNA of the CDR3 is TGTGCCAGCACCCCGAGGGTACAAGAGACCCAGTACTTC.

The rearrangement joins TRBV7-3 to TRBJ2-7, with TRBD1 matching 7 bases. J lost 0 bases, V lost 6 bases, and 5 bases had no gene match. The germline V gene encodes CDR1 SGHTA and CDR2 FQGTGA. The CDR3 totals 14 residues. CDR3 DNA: TGTGCCAGCAGGCCGGGACAGAGCTCCTACGAGCAGTACTTC. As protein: CASRPGQSSYEQYF.

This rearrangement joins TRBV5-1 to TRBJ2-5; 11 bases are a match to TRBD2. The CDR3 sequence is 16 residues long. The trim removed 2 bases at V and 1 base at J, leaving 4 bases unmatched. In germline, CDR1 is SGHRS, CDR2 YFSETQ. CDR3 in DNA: TGCGCCAGCAGCTTCCCTAGCGGGGGGACCCAAGAGACCCAGTACTTC. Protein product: CASSFPSGGTQETQYF.

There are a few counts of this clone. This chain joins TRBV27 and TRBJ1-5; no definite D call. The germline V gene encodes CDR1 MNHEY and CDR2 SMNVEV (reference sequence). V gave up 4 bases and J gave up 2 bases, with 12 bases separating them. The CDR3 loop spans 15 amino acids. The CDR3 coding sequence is TGTGCCAGCAGTTCCCGAGGGCCGGGCAATCAGCCCCAGCATTTT. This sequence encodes CASSSRGPGNQPQHF.

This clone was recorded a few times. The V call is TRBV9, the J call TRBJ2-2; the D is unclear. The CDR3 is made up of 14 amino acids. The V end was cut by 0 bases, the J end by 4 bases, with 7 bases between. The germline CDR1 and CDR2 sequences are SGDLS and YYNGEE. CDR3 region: CASSVGSSTGELFF. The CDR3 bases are TGTGCCAGCAGCGTAGGATCGAGCACCGGGGAGCTGTTTTTT.

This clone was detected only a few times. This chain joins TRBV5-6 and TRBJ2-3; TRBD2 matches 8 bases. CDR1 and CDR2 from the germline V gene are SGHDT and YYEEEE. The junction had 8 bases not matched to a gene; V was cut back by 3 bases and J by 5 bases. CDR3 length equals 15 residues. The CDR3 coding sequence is TGTGCCAGCAGCTCCCAAGCGGGGGCGGGAGATACGCAGTATTTT. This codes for CASSSQAGAGDTQYF.

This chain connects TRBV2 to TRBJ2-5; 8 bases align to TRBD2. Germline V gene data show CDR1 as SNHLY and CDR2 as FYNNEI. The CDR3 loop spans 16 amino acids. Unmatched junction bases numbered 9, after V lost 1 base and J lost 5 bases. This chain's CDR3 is CASSEGTSTSEETQYF. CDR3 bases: TGTGCCAGCAGTGAAGGGACCTCGACTAGCGAGGAGACCCAGTACTTC.

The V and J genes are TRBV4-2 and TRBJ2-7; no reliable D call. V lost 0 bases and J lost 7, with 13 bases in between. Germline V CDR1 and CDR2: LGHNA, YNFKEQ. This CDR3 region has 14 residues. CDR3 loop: CASSQEVILREQYF. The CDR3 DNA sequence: TGTGCCAGCAGCCAAGAGGTCATCCTGAGGGAGCAGTACTTC.

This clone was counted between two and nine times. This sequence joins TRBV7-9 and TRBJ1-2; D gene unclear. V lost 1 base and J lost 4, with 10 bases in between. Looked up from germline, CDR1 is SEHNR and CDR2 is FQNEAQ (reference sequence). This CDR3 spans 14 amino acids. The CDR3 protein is CASSLDGGGYGYTF. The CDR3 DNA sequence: TGTGCCAGCAGCTTAGACGGTGGTGGCTATGGCTACACCTTC. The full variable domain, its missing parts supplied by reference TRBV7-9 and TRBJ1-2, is DTGVSQNPRHKITKRGQNVTFRCDPISEHNRLYWYRQTLGQGPEFLTYFQNEAQLEKSRLLSDRFSAERPKGSFSTLEIQRTEQGDSAMYLCASSLDGGGYGYTFGSGTRLTVV.

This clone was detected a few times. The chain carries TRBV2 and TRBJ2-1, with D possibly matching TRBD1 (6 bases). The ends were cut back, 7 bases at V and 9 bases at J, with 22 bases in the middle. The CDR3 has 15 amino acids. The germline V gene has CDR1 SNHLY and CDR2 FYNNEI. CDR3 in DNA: TGTGCCAGCACAACGAGGACAGTCCCCTTTAGTGAGCAGTTCTTC. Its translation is CASTTRTVPFSEQFF.

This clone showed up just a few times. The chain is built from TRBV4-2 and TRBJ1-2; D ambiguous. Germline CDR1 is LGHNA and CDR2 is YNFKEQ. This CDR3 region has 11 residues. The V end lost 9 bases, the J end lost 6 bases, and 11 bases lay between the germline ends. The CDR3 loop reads CARAGIDGYTF. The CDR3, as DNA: TGTGCCAGGGCCGGGATTGATGGCTACACCTTC.

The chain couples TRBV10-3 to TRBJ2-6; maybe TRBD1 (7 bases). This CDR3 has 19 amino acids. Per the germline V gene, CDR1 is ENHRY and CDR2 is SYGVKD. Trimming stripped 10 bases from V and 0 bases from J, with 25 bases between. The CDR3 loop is CATSGGRGQTNSGANVLTF. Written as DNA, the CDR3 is TGTGCCACCTCGGGCGGGCGGGGACAGACAAACTCTGGGGCCAACGTCCTGACTTTC.

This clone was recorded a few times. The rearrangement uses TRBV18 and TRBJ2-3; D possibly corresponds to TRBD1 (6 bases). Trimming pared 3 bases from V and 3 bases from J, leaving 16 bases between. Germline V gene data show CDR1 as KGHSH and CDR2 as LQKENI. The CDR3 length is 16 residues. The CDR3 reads CASSPPPGVGTDTQYF. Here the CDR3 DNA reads TGTGCCAGCTCACCCCCCCCAGGGGTTGGGACAGATACGCAGTATTTT.

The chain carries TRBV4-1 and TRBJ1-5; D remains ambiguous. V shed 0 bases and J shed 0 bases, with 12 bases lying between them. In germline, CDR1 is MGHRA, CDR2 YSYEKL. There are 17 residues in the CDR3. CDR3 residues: CASSQDPPQYSNQPQHF. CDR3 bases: TGCGCCAGCAGCCAAGACCCCCCCCAGTATAGCAATCAGCCCCAGCATTTT.

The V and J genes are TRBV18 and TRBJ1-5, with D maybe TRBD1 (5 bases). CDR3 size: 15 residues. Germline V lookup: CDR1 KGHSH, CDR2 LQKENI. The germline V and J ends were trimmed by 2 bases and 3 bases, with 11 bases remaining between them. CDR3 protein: CASSPLGGDNQPQHF. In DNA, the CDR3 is TGTGCCAGCTCACCATTGGGGGGAGACAATCAGCCCCAGCATTTT. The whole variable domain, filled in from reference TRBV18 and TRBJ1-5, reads NAGVMQNPRHLVRRRGQEARLRCSPMKGHSHVYWYRQLPEEGLKFMVYLQKENIIDESGMPKERFSAEFPKEGPSILRIQQVVRGDSAAYFCASSPLGGDNQPQHFGDGTRLSIL.

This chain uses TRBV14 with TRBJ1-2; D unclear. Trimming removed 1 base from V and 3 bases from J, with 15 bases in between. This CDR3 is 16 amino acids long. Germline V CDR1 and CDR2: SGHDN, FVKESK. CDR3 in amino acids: CASSQVRLPGDYGYTF. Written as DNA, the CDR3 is TGTGCCAGCAGCCAAGTCCGACTTCCCGGGGACTATGGCTACACCTTC.

The CDR3 DNA is TGCGCCAGCAGCCCCCAGCCTGGACTAGCGGGAGTCACCGGGAGAGAGCAGTACTTC. Its translation is CASSPQPGLAGVTGREQYF. The chain employs TRBV5-1 and TRBJ2-7; 13 positions agree with TRBD2. This CDR3 has 19 amino acids. J gave up 7 bases and V 4 bases, and 20 bases lay outside the gene matches. Germline values: CDR1 SGHRS, CDR2 YFSETQ.

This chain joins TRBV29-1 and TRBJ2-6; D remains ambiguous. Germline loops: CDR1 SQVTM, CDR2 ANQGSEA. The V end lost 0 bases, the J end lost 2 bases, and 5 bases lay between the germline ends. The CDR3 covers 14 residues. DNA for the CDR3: TGCAGCGTTGAAGATTATACTGGGGCCAACGTCCTGACTTTC. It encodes CSVEDYTGANVLTF. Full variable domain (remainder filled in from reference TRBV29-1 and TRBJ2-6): SAVISQKPSRDICQRGTSLTIQCQVDSQVTMMFWYRQQPGQSLTLIATANQGSEATYESGFVIDKFPISRPNLTFSTLTVSNMSPEDSSIYLCSVEDYTGANVLTFGAGSRLTVL.

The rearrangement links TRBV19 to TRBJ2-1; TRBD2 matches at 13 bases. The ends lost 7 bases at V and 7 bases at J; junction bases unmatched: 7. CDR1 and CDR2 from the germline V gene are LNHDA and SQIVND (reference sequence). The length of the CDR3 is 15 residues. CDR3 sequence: CASTGLAGVWNEQFF. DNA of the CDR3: TGTGCCAGTACCGGACTAGCGGGAGTCTGGAATGAGCAGTTCTTC.

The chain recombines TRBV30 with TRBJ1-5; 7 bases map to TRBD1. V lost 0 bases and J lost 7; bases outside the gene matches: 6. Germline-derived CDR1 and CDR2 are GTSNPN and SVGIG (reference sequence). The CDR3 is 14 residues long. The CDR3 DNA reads TGTGCCTGGAGTGTCGGCAGGGGGTGGCAGCCCCAGCATTTT. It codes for CAWSVGRGWQPQHF.

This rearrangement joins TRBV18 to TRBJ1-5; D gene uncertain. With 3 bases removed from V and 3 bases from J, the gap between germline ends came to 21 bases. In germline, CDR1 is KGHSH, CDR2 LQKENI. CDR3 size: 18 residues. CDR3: CASSPAGRGGDPNQPQHF. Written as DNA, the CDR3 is TGTGCCAGCTCACCGGCGGGGAGAGGCGGTGATCCCAATCAGCCCCAGCATTTT.

CDR3 bases: TGTGCCAGCAGACGGACAGGGGATATGGCAGATACGCAGTATTTT. Translation gives CASRRTGDMADTQYF. The V and J genes are TRBV21-1 and TRBJ2-3; the table's D call, TRBD1, was not checked against the DNA. TRBV21-1 is described as a pseudogene. The CDR3 sequence is 15 residues long.